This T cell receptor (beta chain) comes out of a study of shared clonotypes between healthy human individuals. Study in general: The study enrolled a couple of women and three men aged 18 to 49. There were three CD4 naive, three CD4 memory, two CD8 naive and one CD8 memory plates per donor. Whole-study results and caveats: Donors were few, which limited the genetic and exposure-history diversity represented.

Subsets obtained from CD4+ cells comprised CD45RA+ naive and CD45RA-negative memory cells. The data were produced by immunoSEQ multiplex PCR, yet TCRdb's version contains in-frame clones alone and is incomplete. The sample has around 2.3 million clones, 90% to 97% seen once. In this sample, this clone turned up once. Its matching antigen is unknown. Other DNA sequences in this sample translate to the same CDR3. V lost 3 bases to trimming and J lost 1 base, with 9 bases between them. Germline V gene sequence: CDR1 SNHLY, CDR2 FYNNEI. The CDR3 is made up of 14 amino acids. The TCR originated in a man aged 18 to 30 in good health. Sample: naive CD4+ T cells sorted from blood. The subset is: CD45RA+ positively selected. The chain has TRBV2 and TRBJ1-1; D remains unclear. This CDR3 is CASSEAGWNTEAFF. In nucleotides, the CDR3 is TGTGCCAGCAGTGAGGCGGGATGGAACACTGAAGCTTTCTTT.